The following is a TCR beta chain sequence with its context. This clone showed up just a few times. Its recognized antigen is unknown. Nothing much larger sits one base from this clone, and base qualities are not available. The entry originates in a study of cytomegalovirus exposure and HLA in healthy donors (dated by TCRdb to 2015 to 2018). At the level of the whole study: An earlier analysis of roughly 610 of the donors reported 250 to 300 Gb of sequence data and 90 million to 120 million unique TCR beta sequences obtained from about 179 million T cells. Roughly 290 gigabases of sequencing data and around 88 million unique TCR sequences made up an early release that covered 640 HLA-typed donors. Among the approximately 430 genotyped donors, 81% belonged to the genetic ancestry cluster associated with self-reported Caucasian donors. The study was designed to test whether signatures of past pathogen exposure could be identified by cataloging public T cell receptors. Using immunosequencing, the study profiled T cell repertoires from roughly 650 subjects and related those repertoires to cytomegalovirus serostatus. A separate validation cohort of 100 to 150 different subjects was used in addition to the roughly 670-subject first cohort. The study combined high-throughput TCR immunosequencing, statistical association of individual TCRs with disease status, and machine learning to predict cytomegalovirus infection status. A later analysis re-analyzed previously published TCR beta repertoires from 600 to 850 donors and added high-resolution HLA genotyping to study TCR occurrence patterns. Rather than using new phenotypic data, the later analysis identified candidate immune exposures from TCR beta sequences and from how often those sequences occurred across donors. An earlier analysis of 587 of the donors used high-throughput TCR beta sequencing to judge whether each TCR beta V gene segment behaved as functional or pseudogenic. Donor age, sex, ethnicity and CMV serostatus were compiled together with the repertoire data. A later genetic analysis took genome-wide SNP genotypes for about three fifths of the roughly 670 donors and used that subset as a discovery cohort. Every discovery cohort repertoire had been produced on one sequencing platform. Class I and class II HLA loci were covered by the typing at four-digit resolution. Typing coverage varied by locus: about 629-640 donors for A, B, C, DRB1 and DQB1; around 560 for DQA1; over 600 for DPA1; around 450 for DPB1. Roughly 5 DR-DQ haplotypes were handled as single units for association and clustering, since linkage in the cohort was strong. On average, 235,054 unique TCR beta nucleotide sequences were sequenced per donor among some 430 genotyped donors of the cohort, with approximately 18% of those sequences being non-productive. The research as a whole found: According to a later genetic analysis, donors in an Asian-associated ancestry cluster had fewer N-insertions in productive TCRs than the approximately 670-donor mean. According to a later analysis, TCR association rates differed among HLA loci, with DRB1 alleles showing the most associated TCRs and HLA-C alleles showing the fewest. An association between a missense DCLRE1C variant and V-gene and J-gene trimming of TCR beta chains was found in a later genetic analysis and replicated in an independent cohort. In vitro tests confirmed that a few of the cytomegalovirus-associated TCR beta chains recognize cytomegalovirus antigens. Cytomegalovirus status was reported to be diagnosed by the classifier with high specificity and sensitivity in both the original and validation cohorts. Linkage disequilibrium might explain the correlated functional status among segregating V segments, but an unknown experimental factor could not be ruled out. For the cohort, immune exposure information was limited to CMV serostatus. In an earlier analysis of more than 450 of the donors, most TCR beta V segments were observed in productive rearrangements about 90% or about 30% of the time, broadly matching IMGT annotations. Because HLA typing was missing for some donors at each locus, association tests included only the typed subset. Sequencing depth was assumed to be roughly uniform across donors in the presence/absence analyses, though that assumption may not hold. Because the 87-base-pair reads could not distinguish some IMGT-functional V segments, including TRBV6-2 and TRBV6-3, those segments were excluded. According to a later analysis, parvovirus B19, influenza, CMV and Epstein-Barr virus appeared linked to several top co-occurrence clusters. According to a later analysis, most CMV-associated TCR beta chains appeared to be HLA-restricted, and the HLA associations seemed to be driven largely by CMV exposure. Compared with equally common non-associated chains, HLA-associated TCR beta chains in a later analysis were more clonally expanded and had lower generation probabilities. A total of fewer than 200 TCR beta chains were listed by the study as associated with cytomegalovirus. When HLA alleles, especially DR and DQ, strongly co-occurred, TCR associations were difficult to assign to individual alleles. The cohort was sequenced for TCR beta chains only, and without alpha or paired-chain data the features that could be detected were limited. Across donors, most TCR sequences were observed very rarely, whereas some public TCRs were present in many individuals. The authors suggested that the approach could potentially be extended to other disease states and immunological phenotypes. A further reported finding was that TCR beta sequences accurately predicted the HLA-A and HLA-B alleles for most subjects in the first cohort. Over 15 rarely observed V segments, including chromosome 9 orphons, were excluded from the earlier analysis of several hundred of the donors because counts were too low. The sequencing pipeline was judged likely to have produced a cluster of highly shared sequence variants as a technical artifact. In a later analysis, over 15,000 TCR beta sequences were associated with specific HLA alleles at a false discovery rate of 0.05.

In total, fewer than 750 healthy bone marrow donors made up the cohort. At the time of sampling, every cohort member was nominally healthy, though immune exposures that went unrecorded were likely present. The donor tested CMV seronegative and was one of the 352 seronegative cohort members. Every donor gave a peripheral blood sample, and the peripheral blood mononuclear cells from that sample were used for TCR beta sequencing. Genomic DNA was extracted from the blood cell samples with the Qiagen DNeasy Blood Extraction Kit. Library generation was performed with the immunoSEQ multiplex PCR assay. The multiplex PCR relied on a mix of 60 forward primers for TCR Vbeta segments and 13 reverse primers for TCR Jbeta segments. Amplification of the CDR3 region of rearranged TCR beta genes was performed with a multiplex PCR assay on genomic DNA. The Illumina HiSeq System was used to sequence the amplified TCR beta libraries as 87-base-pair reads. In the paper's pipeline: In a later analysis, 77 million or so unique TCR beta chains were counted across the 690 or so repertoires, and around 10 million of these chains were shared by at least two donors. To remove PCR and sequencing errors, raw reads were error-corrected and collapsed into unique sequences using a nearest-neighbor algorithm that merged closely related sequences. V, D and J gene segments were assigned by aligning CDR3 sequences to IMGT reference sequences. Each retained sequence needed at least a six-nucleotide match to both a V gene segment and a J gene segment. Rearrangements were classified as productive when the CDR3 lacked stop codons and remained in frame with V and J, and all other rearrangements were classified as non-productive. CDR3 was defined according to IMGT convention as the region running from the second conserved V-encoded cysteine to the conserved J-encoded phenylalanine. The earlier analysis of around 640 of the donors excluded sequences that lacked an unambiguous match to a single V gene segment. In an earlier analysis of around 600 of the donors, V segments were called functional above 56.7% productive rearrangements and were called segregating when the between-donor standard deviation exceeded 5%. A statistical classification framework was built to diagnose cytomegalovirus status from the catalog of TCR beta chain sequences. V and J gene assignment, in a later analysis, came from comparing TCR nucleotide sequences with IMGT/GENE-DB human TR gene sequences. In a later analysis, CDR3 sequences and most-parsimonious VDJ recombination scenarios were assigned using the TCRdist pipeline. In a later analysis, every TCR beta chain was defined by the combination of its CDR3 amino acid sequence and its V-gene family, and reads without a unique V-gene family were dropped. To address suspected cross-contamination and a sequencing artifact, a later analysis removed around 600 highly shared, low-generation-probability nucleotide sequences. In a later analysis, a clonal expansion index for each public chain was calculated from normalized within-repertoire ranks of inferred template counts. In a later analysis, generation probabilities were computed with a VDJ recombination model fitted to out-of-frame rearrangements, and the resulting probabilities were checked against IGoR. Hypergeometric tests were used in a later analysis to score TCR-TCR, TCR-HLA and TCR-CMV co-occurrence, with a repertoire-size bias correction applied to the TCR pairs. False discovery rates were estimated in a later analysis by permuting HLA or CMV assignments 20 times. A later analysis grouped co-occurring TCRs with DBSCAN, adding TCRdist sequence similarity when clustering within HLA-allele-positive subsets. For co-occurrence clustering, repertoires with fewer than 30,000 or more than 120,000 public chains were excluded, along with a handful of repertoires with anomalous nucleotide sharing. Drawn from immuneACCESS, this table holds only the in-frame rearrangements with V and J called that TCRdb kept. Clones are partly lost; checked studies trace under half to an unresolved V gene and leave the rest unexplained. V, J and clone size are those of that table, while D and trimming were read from the DNA. The sample table contains approximately 150,000 clones; only one count was recorded for around 75% of them. The top ten clonotypes cover 1.6% of the sample.

Sequences SEHNR (CDR1) and FQNEAQ (CDR2) are obtained from the germline V gene (reference sequence). CDR3 length: 15 amino acids, cysteine to phenylalanine. Here the CDR3 DNA is all that survives: 45 bases in frame from base 1. V lost 3 bases and J lost 5 bases, and the count of bases not matched to a germline gene is 9. The chain is encoded by TRBV7-9 joined to TRBJ1-2; 7 central bases correspond to TRBD1. The sequencing input was PBMCs. The sequence came from a woman in her late teens or twenties in good health and CMV-seronegative. CDR3 protein: CASSFGDRQTYGYTF. The bases read TGTGCCAGCAGCTTTGGGGACAGACAAACATATGGCTACACCTTC.